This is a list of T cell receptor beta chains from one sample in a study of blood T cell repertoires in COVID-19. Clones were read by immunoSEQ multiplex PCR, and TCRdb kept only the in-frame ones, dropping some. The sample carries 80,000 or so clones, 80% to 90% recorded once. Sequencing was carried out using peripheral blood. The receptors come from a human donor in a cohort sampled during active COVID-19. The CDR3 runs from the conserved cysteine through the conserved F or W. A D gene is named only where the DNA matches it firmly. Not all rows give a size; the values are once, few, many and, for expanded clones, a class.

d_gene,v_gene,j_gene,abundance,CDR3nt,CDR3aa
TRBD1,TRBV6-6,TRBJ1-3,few,TGTGCCAGCAGACCGGGACAGGGGTTCTCTGGAAACACCATATATTTT,CASRPGQGFSGNTIYF
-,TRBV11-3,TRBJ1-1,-,TGTGCCAGCAGCCCGCAGGGTTTGAACACTGAAGCTTTCTTT,CASSPQGLNTEAFF
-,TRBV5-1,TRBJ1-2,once,TGCGCCAGCAGCTTGGAAAACGGACAGTACTATGGCTACACCTTC,CASSLENGQYYGYTF
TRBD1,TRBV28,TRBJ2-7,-,TGTGCCAGCACCGAGGGACAGAACTACGAGCAGTACTTC,CASTEGQNYEQYF
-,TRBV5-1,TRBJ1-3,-,TGCGCCAGCAGCGAGGCACAGGGTTCTGGAAACACCATATATTTT,CASSEAQGSGNTIYF
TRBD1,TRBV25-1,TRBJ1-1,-,TGTGCCAGCCGACAGGGGAACACTGAAGCTTTCTTT,CASRQGNTEAFF
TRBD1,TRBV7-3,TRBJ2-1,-,TGTGCCAGCAGCTCTTCCGGGACAGGGGTCGATGAGCAGTTCTTC,CASSSSGTGVDEQFF
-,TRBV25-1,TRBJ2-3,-,TGTGCCAGCAGCGTACAGGGTTTCGCAGATACGCAGTATTTT,CASSVQGFADTQYF
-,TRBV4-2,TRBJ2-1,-,TGTGCCAGCAGCCAAGGTCTGCGTGAGCAGTTCTTC,CASSQGLREQFF
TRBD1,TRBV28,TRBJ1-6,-,TGTGCCAGCAGTCGACAGGGGGCTATGGGGGCCCTCCACTTT,CASSRQGAMGALHF
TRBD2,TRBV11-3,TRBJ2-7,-,TGTGCCAGCAGCTTGGAGCGGGAGAACGAGCAGTACTTC,CASSLERENEQYF
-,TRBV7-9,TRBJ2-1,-,TGTGCCAGCAGCCCTCTCGTGGGAGAACGTAATGAGCAGTTCTTC,CASSPLVGERNEQFF
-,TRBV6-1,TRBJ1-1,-,TGTGCCAGCAGTGAATCTGTTGGGGGCGCGGGTGAAGCTTTCTTT,CASSESVGGAGEAFF
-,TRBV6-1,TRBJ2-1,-,TGTGCCAGCAGTGGGGCGAGAGGTAAGGGGAAAAATGAGCAGTTCTTC,CASSGARGKGKNEQFF
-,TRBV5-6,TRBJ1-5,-,TGTGCCAGCAGCTTGGCAGGGAGGGACAATCAGCCCCAGCATTTT,CASSLAGRDNQPQHF
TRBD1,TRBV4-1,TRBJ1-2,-,TGCGCCAGCAGCCGAGGGGGACAGAGGGGATCCTATGGCTACACCTTC,CASSRGGQRGSYGYTF
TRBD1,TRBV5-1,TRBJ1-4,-,TGCGCCAGCAGCTTGGGACAGGGTGGAAATGAAAAACTGTTTTTT,CASSLGQGGNEKLFF
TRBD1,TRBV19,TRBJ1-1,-,TGTGCCAGTAGTACCCAGGGGGCCGACACTGAAGCTTTCTTT,CASSTQGADTEAFF
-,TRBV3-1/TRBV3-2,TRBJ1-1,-,TGTGCCAGCAGCCAAGTAACTGAAGCTTTCTTT,CASSQVTEAFF
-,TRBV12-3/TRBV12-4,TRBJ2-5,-,TGTGCCAGCGGGGCGGTCCAAGAGACCCAGTACTTC,CASGAVQETQYF
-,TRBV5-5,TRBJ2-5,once,TGTGCCAGCAGCTTGGGTTTGGAGTTCGGAGAGACCCAGTACTTC,CASSLGLEFGETQYF
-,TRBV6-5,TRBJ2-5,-,TGTGCCAGCAGTTACTCGGCGCGGGAGACCCAGTACTTC,CASSYSARETQYF